This TCR beta chain originates from a study of shared clonotypes between healthy human individuals. This clone was observed many times. Antigen: not known. The sample has other DNA sequences that encode this CDR3 too. V shed 6 bases and J 8 bases; nucleotides not matched to a gene: 7. Germline V gene sequence: CDR1 MNHNS, CDR2 SASEGT. The length of the CDR3 is 14 residues. Study observations and caveats: Clonotypes shared by all four sorted-subset donors had higher generation probabilities than non-shared clonotypes. Blood was the sole source, and tissue repertoires probably differ.

Original processing methods: Junction-only immunoSEQ sequences carried no quality scores, so filtering differed. The data were produced by immunoSEQ multiplex PCR, yet TCRdb's version contains in-frame clones alone and is incomplete. V, J and clone size are those of that table, while D and trimming were read from the DNA. This sample has around 300,000 clones, with more than 75% found just once. This rearrangement joins TRBV6-1 to TRBJ2-1, with TRBD2 matching over 10 bases. The source is a young man in good health. Sequencing was carried out using memory CD8+ T cells sorted from blood. The sample's subset: CD45RO+ cells pooled with CCR7-negative TemRA cells. CDR3 in amino acids: CASSALAGRHEQFF. The CDR3 DNA sequence: TGTGCCAGCAGCGCACTAGCGGGAAGGCATGAGCAGTTCTTC.